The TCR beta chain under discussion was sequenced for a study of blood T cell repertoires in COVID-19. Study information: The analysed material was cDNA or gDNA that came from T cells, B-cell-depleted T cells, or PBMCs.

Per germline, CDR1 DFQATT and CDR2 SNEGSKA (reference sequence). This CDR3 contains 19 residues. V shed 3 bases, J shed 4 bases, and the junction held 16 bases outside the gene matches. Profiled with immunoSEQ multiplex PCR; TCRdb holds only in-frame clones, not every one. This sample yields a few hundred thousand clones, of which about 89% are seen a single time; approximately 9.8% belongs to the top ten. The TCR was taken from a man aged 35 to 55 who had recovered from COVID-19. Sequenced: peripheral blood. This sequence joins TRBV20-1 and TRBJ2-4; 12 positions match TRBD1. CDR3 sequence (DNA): TGCAGTGCTAGTACATCACCCCGGGACAGGGGGCTACGGAAAAACATTCAGTACTTC. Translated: CSASTSPRDRGLRKNIQYF.